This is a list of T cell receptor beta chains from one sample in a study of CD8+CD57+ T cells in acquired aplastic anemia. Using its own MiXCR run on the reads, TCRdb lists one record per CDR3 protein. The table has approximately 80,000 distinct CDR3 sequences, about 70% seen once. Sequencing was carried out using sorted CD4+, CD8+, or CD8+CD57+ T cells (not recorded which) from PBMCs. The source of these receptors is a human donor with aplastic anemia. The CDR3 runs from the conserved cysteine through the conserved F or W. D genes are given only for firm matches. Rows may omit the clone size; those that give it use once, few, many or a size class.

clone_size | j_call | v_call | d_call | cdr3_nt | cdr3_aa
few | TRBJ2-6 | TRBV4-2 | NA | TGTGCCACCGCTGAGGCTGGGGCCAACGTCCTGACTTTC | CATAEAGANVLTF
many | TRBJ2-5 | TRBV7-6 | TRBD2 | TGTGCCAGCAGCTCCCGTGGGGAGGGGCAAGAGACCCAGTACTTC | CASSSRGEGQETQYF
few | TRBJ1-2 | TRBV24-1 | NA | TGTGCCACCAGTGATTTTGGGAACTATGGCTACACCTTC | CATSDFGNYGYTF
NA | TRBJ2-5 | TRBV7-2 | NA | TGTGCCAGCAGCTTAGCTAAGGGGGGGAGGGAGACCCAGTACTTC | CASSLAKGGRETQYF
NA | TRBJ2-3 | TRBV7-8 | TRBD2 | TGTGCCAGCAGACTAGCGGGAGGGGGAGATACGCAGTATTTT | CASRLAGGGDTQYF
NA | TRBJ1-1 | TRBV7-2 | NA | TGTGCCAGCAGCACCCCGCCAGTCATGAACACTGAAGCTTTCTTT | CASSTPPVMNTEAFF
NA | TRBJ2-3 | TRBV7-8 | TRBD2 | TGTGCCAGCAGCTTAGGACTAGCGGGGTCCGGCACAGATACGCAGTATTTT | CASSLGLAGSGTDTQYF
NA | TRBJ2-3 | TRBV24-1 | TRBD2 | TGTGCCACCAGTGATTTGACTAGCGCCGGCACAGATACGCAGTATTTT | CATSDLTSAGTDTQYF
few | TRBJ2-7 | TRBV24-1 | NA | TGTGCCACCAGTGAACATTCGGGCGAGCAGTACTTC | CATSEHSGEQYF
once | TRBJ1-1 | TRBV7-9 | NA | TGTGCCAGCAGCCCGACAGGCGGAGCTTTCTTT | CASSPTGGAFF
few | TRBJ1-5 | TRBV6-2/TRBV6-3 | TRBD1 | TGTGCCAGCAGCTATCCGGGACAGGGGAGCAGCAATCAGCCCCAGCATTTT | CASSYPGQGSSNQPQHF
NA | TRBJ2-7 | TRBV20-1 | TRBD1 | TGCAGTGCCAGACTGGGGGACAGGGCCTATGAGCAGTACTTC | CSARLGDRAYEQYF
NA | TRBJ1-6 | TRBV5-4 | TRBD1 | TGTGCCAGCAGCTTGGCCGGACAGGGTTCCTATAATTCACCCCTCCACTTT | CASSLAGQGSYNSPLHF
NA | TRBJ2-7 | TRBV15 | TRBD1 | TGTGCCACCAGCAGAGAGGTCACAGGGGATTTCGAGCAGTACTTC | CATSREVTGDFEQYF
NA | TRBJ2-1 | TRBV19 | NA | TGTGCCAGTAGTATAACGGCGGGTTCCCACAATGAGCAGTTCTTC | CASSITAGSHNEQFF
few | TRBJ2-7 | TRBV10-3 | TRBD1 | TGTGCCATCAGCTTAGGGGACAGGGGGTACGAGCAGTACTTC | CAISLGDRGYEQYF
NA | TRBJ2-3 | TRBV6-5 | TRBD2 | TGTGCCAGCAGCTACAGCGGGGGGGTCGCAGATACGCAGTATTTT | CASSYSGGVADTQYF
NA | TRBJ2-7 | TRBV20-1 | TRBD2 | TGCAGTGCTTCAACTAGCGGAACTTACGAGCAGTACTTC | CSASTSGTYEQYF
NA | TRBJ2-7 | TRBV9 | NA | TGTGCCAGCAGCGTAGGTAACTTTACGCACTACGAGCAGTACTTC | CASSVGNFTHYEQYF
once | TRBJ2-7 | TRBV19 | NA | TGTGCCAGTAGTGGAAGGGACCACTCCTACGAGCAGTACTTC | CASSGRDHSYEQYF
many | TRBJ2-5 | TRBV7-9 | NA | TGTGCCAGCAGCTTAGCCATGGATCGGGCCCAGTACTTC | CASSLAMDRAQYF
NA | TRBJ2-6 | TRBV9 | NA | TGTGCCAGCAGCGTAGAACCTGGGGCCAACGTCCTGACTTTC | CASSVEPGANVLTF
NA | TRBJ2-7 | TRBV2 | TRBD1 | TGTGCCAGCAGTGAGCCGGACAGGGCGGACTACGAGCAGTACTTC | CASSEPDRADYEQYF
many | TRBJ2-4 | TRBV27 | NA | TGTGCCAGCAGTTGGGACACCAAAAACATTCAGTACTTC | CASSWDTKNIQYF
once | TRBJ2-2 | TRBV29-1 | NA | TGCAGCGTACAACAAGCGAACACCGGGGAGCTGTTTTTT | CSVQQANTGELFF
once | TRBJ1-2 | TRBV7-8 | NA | TGTGCCAGCAGCTTAGTAGGGGGAGGGTCCTATGGCTACACCTTC | CASSLVGGGSYGYTF
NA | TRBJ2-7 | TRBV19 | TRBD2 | TGTGCCAGTAGTATGGGACTAGCGGGATCCTACGAGCAGTACTTC | CASSMGLAGSYEQYF
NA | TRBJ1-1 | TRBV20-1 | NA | TGCAGTGCCTGGGGACCCCAGAACACTGAAGCTTTCTTT | CSAWGPQNTEAFF
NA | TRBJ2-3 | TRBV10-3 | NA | TGTGCCATCAGTTCGGCGACCGAAAGCACAGATACGCAGTATTTT | CAISSATESTDTQYF
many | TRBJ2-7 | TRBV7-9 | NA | TGTGCCAGCAGCTCCAGAGGACCCTACGAGCAGTACTTC | CASSSRGPYEQYF
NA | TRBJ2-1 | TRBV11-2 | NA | TGTGCCAGCAGCTTAACCGGAGGGGTCTACAATGAGCAGTTCTTC | CASSLTGGVYNEQFF
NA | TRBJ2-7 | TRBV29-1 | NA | TGCAGCGGGGCTCAAATGGGGGGCCTCGAGCAGTACTTC | CSGAQMGGLEQYF
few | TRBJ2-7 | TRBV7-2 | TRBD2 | TGTGCCAGCAGCTTGACTAGCGGTGTCTACGAGCAGTACTTC | CASSLTSGVYEQYF
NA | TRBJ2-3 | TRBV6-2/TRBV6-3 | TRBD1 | TGTGCCAGCAGTTACGGGACAGGGGCAGATACGCAGTATTTT | CASSYGTGADTQYF
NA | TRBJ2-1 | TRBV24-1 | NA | TGTGCCACCAGTGTTGGCAGGGTCGATGAGCAGTTCTTC | CATSVGRVDEQFF
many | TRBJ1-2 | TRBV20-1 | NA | TGCAGTGCCGAGACTTCAGATGAATCCTCTCTATATGGCTACACCTTC | CSAETSDESSLYGYTF
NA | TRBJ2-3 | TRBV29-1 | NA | TGCAGCGTTATACCCTTACGCACAGATACGCAGTATTTT | CSVIPLRTDTQYF
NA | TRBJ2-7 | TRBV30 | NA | TGTGCCTGGACCGGGACGGAAGCCTACGAGCAGTACTTC | CAWTGTEAYEQYF
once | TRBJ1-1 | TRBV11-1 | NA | TGTGCCAGCAGCTTGTTAACAGCAAGTATCATGAACACTGAAGCTTTCTTT | CASSLLTASIMNTEAFF
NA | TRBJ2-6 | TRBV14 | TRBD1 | TGTGCCAGCGGCGCACAGGGGGCTGGGGCCAACGTCCTGACTTTC | CASGAQGAGANVLTF